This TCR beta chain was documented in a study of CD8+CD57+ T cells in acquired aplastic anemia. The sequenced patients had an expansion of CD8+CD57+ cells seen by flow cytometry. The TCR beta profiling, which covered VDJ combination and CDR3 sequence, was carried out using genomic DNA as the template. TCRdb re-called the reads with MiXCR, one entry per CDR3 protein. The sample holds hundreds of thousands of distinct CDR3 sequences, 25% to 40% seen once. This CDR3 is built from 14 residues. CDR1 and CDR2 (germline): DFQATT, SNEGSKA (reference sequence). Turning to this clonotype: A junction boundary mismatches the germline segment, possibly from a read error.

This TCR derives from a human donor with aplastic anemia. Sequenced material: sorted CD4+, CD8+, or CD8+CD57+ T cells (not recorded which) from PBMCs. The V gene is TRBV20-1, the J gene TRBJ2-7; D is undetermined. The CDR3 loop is CSARRSMSSYGQYF. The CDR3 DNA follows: TGCAGTGCTAGAAGGTCTATGAGCTCCTACGGGCAGTACTTC.